These T cell receptor beta chains were read from a single sample in a study of blood T cell repertoires in COVID-19. Assay: immunoSEQ multiplex PCR; the TCRdb copy retains only in-frame clones and omits some. The repertoire includes just under 45,000 clones, roughly 89% of them detected once, and roughly 4.2% sits in the top ten. Material for sequencing was peripheral blood. The receptors come from a man aged 40-55 years with COVID-19, enrolled during active disease. CDR3s include the opening cysteine and the closing phenylalanine or tryptophan. The D gene is left open where the match is weak. Not all rows give a size; the values are once, few, many and, for expanded clones, a class.

V gene	clone size	J gene	D gene	CDR3 DNA	CDR3 protein
TRBV30	NA	TRBJ2-2	NA	TGTGCCTGGAGTGTAGTAGAACTTCTGAACACCGGGGAGCTGTTTTTT	CAWSVVELLNTGELFF
TRBV6-1	NA	TRBJ1-6	NA	TGTGCCAGCAGTGATCTGACAGCTTATAATTCACCCCTCCACTTT	CASSDLTAYNSPLHF
TRBV30	once	TRBJ2-7	TRBD2	TGTGCCTGGAGTGCCACTAGCGGGTCGGGTGGGCAGTACTTC	CAWSATSGSGGQYF
TRBV25-1	NA	TRBJ1-4	NA	TGTGCCAGCAGTGGCCGACAGAATGAAAAACTGTTTTTT	CASSGRQNEKLFF
TRBV9	NA	TRBJ2-1	NA	TGTGCCAGCAGCGTATTGGCGGGCCATGAGCAGTTCTTC	CASSVLAGHEQFF
TRBV19	NA	TRBJ2-7	NA	TGTGCCAGTAGTAGCCAGGAGGGAGCAAAATACGAGCAGTACTTC	CASSSQEGAKYEQYF
TRBV2	NA	TRBJ2-1	NA	TGTGCCAGCAGTGTCAAAGGGGTCGATGAGCAGTTCTTC	CASSVKGVDEQFF
TRBV25-1	NA	TRBJ2-7	TRBD2	TGTGCCAGCAGTACATGGACTAGGGCCGGCGAGCAGTACTTC	CASSTWTRAGEQYF
TRBV12-3/TRBV12-4	NA	TRBJ2-7	NA	TGTGCCAGCAGCCTCCAACAGGGCTACGAGCAGTACTTC	CASSLQQGYEQYF
TRBV13	NA	TRBJ2-3	TRBD2	TGTGCCAGCAGCTTAGAACTAGCGGGTTCTAGCACAGATACGCAGTATTTT	CASSLELAGSSTDTQYF
TRBV2	NA	TRBJ2-6	NA	TGTGCCAGCAGTGGGACGGGACTCTCTGGGGCCAACGTCCTGACTTTC	CASSGTGLSGANVLTF
TRBV30	NA	TRBJ1-3	NA	TGTGCCTGGAGTGTACAGAAGGTACCCACCATATATTTT	CAWSVQKVPTIYF
TRBV7-8	NA	TRBJ2-1	NA	TGTGCCAGCAGCCCCGGGAGCAGGGAGCAGTTCTTC	CASSPGSREQFF
TRBV11-2	NA	TRBJ2-5	TRBD2	TGTGCCAGCAGCTTAGAAGCGGGGCCCCTTCAAGAGACCCAGTACTTC	CASSLEAGPLQETQYF
TRBV28	NA	TRBJ1-2	NA	TGTGCCAGCAGGGCGCACGCGGGGGCTACTAACTATGGCTACACCTTC	CASRAHAGATNYGYTF
TRBV21-1	once	TRBJ2-2	NA	TGTGCCAGCAGCAAAGCGAGGGCCGGGGAGCTGTTTTTT	CASSKARAGELFF
TRBV18	NA	TRBJ2-2	TRBD1	TGTGCCAGCTCACCCGGGACAGAGCTTCCCGGGGAGCTGTTTTTT	CASSPGTELPGELFF
TRBV6-1	once	TRBJ2-2	TRBD2	TGTGCCAGCAGTGAAGCGCTGGGGCGACCTAGCGGAAGTCGGGGGACCGGGGAGCTGTTTTTT	CASSEALGRPSGSRGTGELFF
TRBV2	NA	TRBJ1-2	NA	TGTGCCAGCAGGGCTGGTCGCTATGGCTACACCTTC	CASRAGRYGYTF
TRBV5-6	NA	TRBJ1-4	NA	TGTGCCAGCAGCTCGCAGGGTCCCAATGAAAAACTGTTTTTT	CASSSQGPNEKLFF
TRBV6-6	few	TRBJ2-7	NA	TGTGCCAGCAGTTACTCAGCCGAGCAGTACTTC	CASSYSAEQYF
TRBV5-1	NA	TRBJ2-7	TRBD1	TGCGCCAGCAGCGTCGCTGAGGGGGCCAACGAGCAGTACTTC	CASSVAEGANEQYF
TRBV5-1	NA	TRBJ1-2	NA	TGCGCCAGCAGCCAGGACAGTACATATGGCTACACCTTC	CASSQDSTYGYTF
TRBV2	NA	TRBJ1-4	NA	TGTGCCAGCAGTGGAGGTACAGGGTCTTGGGAAAAACTGTTTTTT	CASSGGTGSWEKLFF